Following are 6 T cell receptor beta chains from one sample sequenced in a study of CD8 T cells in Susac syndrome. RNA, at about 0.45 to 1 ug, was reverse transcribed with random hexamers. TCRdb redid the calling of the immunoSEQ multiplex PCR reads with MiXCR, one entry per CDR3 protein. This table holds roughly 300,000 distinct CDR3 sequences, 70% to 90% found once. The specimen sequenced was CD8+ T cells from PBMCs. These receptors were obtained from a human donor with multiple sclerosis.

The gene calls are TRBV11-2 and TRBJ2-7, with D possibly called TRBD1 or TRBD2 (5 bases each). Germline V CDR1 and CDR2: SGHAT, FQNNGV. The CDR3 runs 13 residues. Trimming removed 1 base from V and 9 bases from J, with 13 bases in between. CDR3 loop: CASSLGARDLQYF. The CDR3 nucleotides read TGTGCCAGCAGCTTAGGGGCGAGGGACCTGCAGTACTTC.

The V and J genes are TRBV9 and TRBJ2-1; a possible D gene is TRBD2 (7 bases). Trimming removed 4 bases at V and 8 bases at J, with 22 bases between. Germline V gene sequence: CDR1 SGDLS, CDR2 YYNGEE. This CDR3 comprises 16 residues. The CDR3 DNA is TGTGCCAGCAGCCCCCGGTCTAGCGTGGGGGGGCATGAGCAGTTCTTC. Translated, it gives CASSPRSSVGGHEQFF.

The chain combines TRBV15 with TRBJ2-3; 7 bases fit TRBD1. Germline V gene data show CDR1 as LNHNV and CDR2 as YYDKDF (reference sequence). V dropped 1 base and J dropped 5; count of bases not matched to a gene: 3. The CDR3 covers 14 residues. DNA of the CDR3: TGTGCCACCAGCAGAGCAGGGGGTTTAGATACGCAGTATTTT. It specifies CATSRAGGLDTQYF.

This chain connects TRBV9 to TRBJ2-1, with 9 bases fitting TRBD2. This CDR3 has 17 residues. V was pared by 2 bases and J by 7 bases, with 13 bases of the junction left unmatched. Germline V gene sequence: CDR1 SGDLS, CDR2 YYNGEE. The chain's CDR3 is CASSVPRGSGRNNEQFF. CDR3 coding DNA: TGTGCCAGCAGCGTTCCTCGGGGTAGCGGGAGAAATAATGAGCAGTTCTTC.

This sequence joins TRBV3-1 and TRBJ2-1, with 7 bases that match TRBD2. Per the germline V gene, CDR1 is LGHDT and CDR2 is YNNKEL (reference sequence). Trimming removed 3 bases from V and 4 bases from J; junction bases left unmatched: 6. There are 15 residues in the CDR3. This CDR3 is CASSHRLALYNEQFF. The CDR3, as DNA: TGTGCCAGCAGCCACCGACTAGCCTTATACAATGAGCAGTTCTTC.

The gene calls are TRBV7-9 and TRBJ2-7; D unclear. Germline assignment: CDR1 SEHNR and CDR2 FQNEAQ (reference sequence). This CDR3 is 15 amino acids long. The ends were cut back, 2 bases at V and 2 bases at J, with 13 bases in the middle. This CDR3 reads CASSLSGSQAYEQYF. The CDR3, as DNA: TGTGCCAGCAGCTTAAGTGGCAGCCAGGCCTACGAGCAGTACTTC. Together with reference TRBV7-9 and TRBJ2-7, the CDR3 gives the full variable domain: DTGVSQNPRHKITKRGQNVTFRCDPISEHNRLYWYRQTLGQGPEFLTYFQNEAQLEKSRLLSDRFSAERPKGSFSTLEIQRTEQGDSAMYLCASSLSGSQAYEQYFGPGTRLTVT.